This T cell receptor (beta chain) was sequenced for a study of human T cells and chemical hapten exposure. Study details: Yields of TCR per sample differed, chiefly owing to small differences in pooled library volume.

V was trimmed by 0 bases and J by 4 bases, leaving 18 bases between them. This CDR3 region has 17 residues. Germline V gene sequence: CDR1 LGHNA, CDR2 YSLEER. Findings and limits, study-wide: TCRs at a frequency above 1 in 1000 stayed unchanged with DPC sensitization.

Time point denoted: healthy volunteer bleed at 2 weeks. The total RNA was obtained from whole blood that was not fractionated. The library attached unique molecular identifiers to individual cDNA molecules. Each CDR3 protein gets one entry after TCRdb re-called the RACE reads with MiXCR. This table holds 130,000 or so distinct CDR3 sequences, approximately 9.5% found once. This clonotype was counted between two and nine times. What it binds is not known. J is TRBJ1-2 and V is TRBV4-3; D gene unclear. This TCR was sampled from a male donor in good health. Some clones in this sample may be carry-over from other donors' samples. The source material was whole blood. The CDR3 reads CASSQDRRKGVGYGYTF. CDR3 DNA: TGCGCCAGCAGCCAAGATCGACGGAAGGGCGTGGGCTATGGCTACACCTTC.